The 20 T cell receptor beta chains given below trace back to one sample, sequenced in a study of CD8+ T cells in alopecia areata. Extracted RNA was reverse transcribed, and the resulting cDNA served as sequencing template. TCRdb keeps only in-frame clones here, not all; method: immunoSEQ multiplex PCR. Of 190,000 or so clones detected, around 50% appear once; the ten largest clones hold roughly 12%. Treatment specified: oral pan-JAK inhibitor, 5-10 mg twice daily. The sequences come from CD8+ T cells sorted from blood, collected at week 24, from a patient treated with tofacitinib. These receptors originate from a human donor with alopecia areata.

The rearrangement links TRBV27 to TRBJ2-7, with unresolved D. Germline V CDR1 and CDR2: MNHEY, SMNVEV (reference sequence). The V end was cut by 5 bases, the J end by 5 bases, with 16 bases between. The CDR3 covers 14 residues. Here the CDR3 DNA reads TGTGCCAGCAGTGATGCAGGACGGCTACACGAGCAGTACTTC. This translates into CASSDAGRLHEQYF.

In its sample, this clone was seen a few times. V gene TRBV29-1 combines with J gene TRBJ2-5; D is undetermined. V gave up 8 bases and J gave up 8 bases, with 27 bases separating them. CDR1 and CDR2 from the germline V gene are SQVTM and ANQGSEA. The CDR3 is 15 amino acids. The CDR3 region is CSLEAPGPYLKTQYF. The CDR3 nucleotides are TGCAGCCTCGAAGCCCCGGGCCCTTATCTGAAAACCCAGTACTTC. The complete variable domain, with remaining parts taken from reference TRBV29-1 and TRBJ2-5, reads SAVISQKPSRDICQRGTSLTIQCQVDSQVTMMFWYRQQPGQSLTLIATANQGSEATYESGFVIDKFPISRPNLTFSTLTVSNMSPEDSSIYLCSLEAPGPYLKTQYFGPGTRLLVL.

The chain combines TRBV13 with TRBJ2-1; no clear D. The CDR3 totals 13 residues. The germline V gene has CDR1 PRHDT and CDR2 FYEKMQ (reference sequence). Trimming took off 1 base at V and 9 bases at J, with 10 bases between the two ends. The CDR3 sequence is CASSLVPGGEQFF. The CDR3 nucleotides are TGTGCCAGCAGCTTAGTTCCGGGCGGTGAGCAGTTCTTC.

The genes are TRBV5-1 and TRBJ2-7; possibly TRBD1 or TRBD2 for D (5 bases each). Germline-derived CDR1 and CDR2 are SGHRS and YFSETQ. The ends were cut back, 1 base at V and 1 base at J, with 15 bases in the middle. This CDR3 has 16 amino acids. Written as DNA, the CDR3 is TGCGCCAGCAGCTTGAAACACCGGGACGGATCCTACGAGCAGTACTTC. Translating gives CASSLKHRDGSYEQYF.

V is TRBV19 and J is TRBJ1-5, with TRBD1 identical over 7 bases. V gave up 11 bases and J gave up 4 bases; unmatched junction bases: 11. Germline V gene data show CDR1 as LNHDA and CDR2 as SQIVND (reference sequence). This CDR3 has 14 amino acids. CDR3 sequence: CAGGTGTANQPQHF. The CDR3 DNA sequence: TGTGCCGGGGGTACTGGGACAGCGAATCAGCCCCAGCATTTT.

The chain employs TRBV13 and TRBJ1-2; 8 bases map to TRBD1. This CDR3 has 18 residues. Per germline, CDR1 PRHDT and CDR2 FYEKMQ (reference sequence). V shed 1 base and J 0 bases; nucleotides not matched to a gene: 10. The CDR3 DNA reads as TGTGCCAGCAGCTTAGTGCCTTCGGGGACAGGACCTAACTATGGCTACACCTTC. Protein: CASSLVPSGTGPNYGYTF.

This clone was seen a handful of times. The V call is TRBV30, the J call TRBJ1-2, with D perhaps matching TRBD1 (5 bases). Deletions cut 7 bases from V and 8 bases from J, with 26 bases between. CDR1 GTSNPN and CDR2 SVGIG come from the germline V gene (reference sequence). This CDR3 spans 15 amino acids. In nucleotides, the CDR3 is TGTGCCTTGGGCCAGACAGAACCACCCTTTCTGGGCTACACCTTC. Its translation: CALGQTEPPFLGYTF.

In the case of this clone: The junction departs from germline at one end; a sequencing error may be responsible. CDR3 nucleotide sequence: TGTGCCAGCAGCTTAGCCCGGACAGGACTAAACTACGAGCAGTACTTC. Encoded protein: CASSLARTGLNYEQYF. The rearrangement links TRBV4-1 to TRBJ2-7, with a weak D call TRBD1 (7 bases). This CDR3 contains 16 residues. Germline CDR1 is MGHRA and CDR2 is YSYEKL.

This clone was recorded a few times. The rearrangement uses TRBV14 and TRBJ2-1; TRBD1 matches 8 bases. The CDR3 extends over 15 amino acids. Trimming cost V 1 base and J 6 bases; bases outside gene matches: 5. Germline V gives CDR1 SGHDN, CDR2 FVKESK. The CDR3 sequence is CASSQGQGSLNEQFF. As DNA, the CDR3 is TGTGCCAGCAGCCAAGGACAGGGGTCACTCAATGAGCAGTTCTTC. Full variable domain (remainder filled in from reference TRBV14 and TRBJ2-1): EAGVTQFPSHSVIEKGQTVTLRCDPISGHDNLYWYRRVMGKEIKFLLHFVKESKQDESGMPNNRFLAERTGGTYSTLKVQPAELEDSGVYFCASSQGQGSLNEQFFGPGTRLTVL.

The chain joins TRBV5-1 to TRBJ2-2, with a weak D call TRBD2 (6 bases). Germline CDR1 reads SGHRS; CDR2 reads YFSETQ. The V and J ends lost 4 bases and 1 base respectively, with 11 bases between them. This CDR3 has 15 amino acids. CDR3 sequence reads: CASSPWRGNTGELFF. DNA for the CDR3: TGCGCCAGCAGCCCCTGGCGGGGGAACACCGGGGAGCTGTTTTTT.

This chain joins TRBV29-1 and TRBJ2-7; 9 bases agree with TRBD1. The germline CDR1 and CDR2 sequences are SQVTM and ANQGSEA. CDR3 length equals 13 residues. The V and J ends lost 1 base and 4 bases, in that order; junction bases with no gene match: 2. CDR3 sequence: CSVEGQGGYEQYF. CDR3 nucleotide sequence: TGCAGCGTTGAAGGACAGGGGGGTTACGAGCAGTACTTC.

There are a few counts of this clone. The chain couples TRBV11-2 to TRBJ2-5, with 8 bases that match TRBD1. The CDR3 is 14 residues long. Losses at the gene ends were 4 bases for V and 5 bases for J; bases not matched to a gene: 6. Germline V gives CDR1 SGHAT, CDR2 FQNNGV. The CDR3 reads CASSWQGARETQYF. CDR3 in DNA: TGTGCCAGCAGCTGGCAGGGGGCTCGGGAGACCCAGTACTTC.

The chain joins TRBV25-1 to TRBJ1-2, with D maybe TRBD1 (6 bases). CDR3 length: 14 amino acids. Trimming pared 6 bases from V and 2 bases from J, leaving 13 bases between. The germline V gene has CDR1 MGHDK and CDR2 SYGVNS. CDR3 residues: CASSGGKFNYGYTF. CDR3 bases: TGTGCCAGCAGCGGGGGCAAGTTCAACTATGGCTACACCTTC.

The V gene is TRBV29-1, the J gene TRBJ1-1; no clear D. V was cut by 0 bases and J by 8 bases, with 19 bases left in between. The CDR3 runs to 15 residues. CDR1 is SQVTM and CDR2 is ANQGSEA in the germline V gene. CDR3 nucleotides: TGCAGCGTTGAAGATAGGTCAGTGTCTGGGTACGAAGCTTTCTTT. Amino acid sequence: CSVEDRSVSGYEAFF. Together with reference TRBV29-1 and TRBJ1-1, the CDR3 gives the full variable domain: SAVISQKPSRDICQRGTSLTIQCQVDSQVTMMFWYRQQPGQSLTLIATANQGSEATYESGFVIDKFPISRPNLTFSTLTVSNMSPEDSSIYLCSVEDRSVSGYEAFFGQGTRLTVV.

This clone was counted between two and nine times. This chain uses TRBV7-9 with TRBJ2-3; D is unclear. Germline V gives CDR1 SEHNR, CDR2 FQNEAQ (reference sequence). Trimming removed 1 base from V and 6 bases from J, with 11 bases in between. The CDR3 sequence is 14 residues long. CDR3 sequence (DNA): TGTGCCAGCAGCTTAGTCGAAGGTCCCGATACGCAGTATTTT. Translated, it gives CASSLVEGPDTQYF. The whole variable domain, filled in from reference TRBV7-9 and TRBJ2-3, reads DTGVSQNPRHKITKRGQNVTFRCDPISEHNRLYWYRQTLGQGPEFLTYFQNEAQLEKSRLLSDRFSAERPKGSFSTLEIQRTEQGDSAMYLCASSLVEGPDTQYFGPGTRLTVL.

The gene calls are TRBV11-1 and TRBJ2-7; TRBD1 matches at 7 bases. This CDR3 has 13 residues. With V trimmed by 5 bases and J by 3 bases, 4 bases remained unmatched. CDR1 and CDR2 from the germline V gene are SGHAT and FQDESV (reference sequence). The CDR3 DNA reads as TGTGCCAGCAGCGAGGGACAGCACTACGAGCAGTACTTC. It translates to CASSEGQHYEQYF.

The rearrangement joins TRBV15 to TRBJ2-7; D uncertain. CDR1 and CDR2 (germline): LNHNV, YYDKDF (reference sequence). Trimming took off 0 bases at V and 3 bases at J, with 9 bases between the two ends. This CDR3 region has 14 residues. The CDR3 here is CATSRERPNYEQYF. CDR3 nucleotides: TGTGCCACCAGCAGAGAGAGACCTAACTACGAGCAGTACTTC.

V is TRBV19 and J is TRBJ2-5; TRBD2 is a possible D gene (5 bases). Trimming took off 6 bases at V and 4 bases at J, with 18 bases between the two ends. The germline CDR1 and CDR2 sequences are LNHDA and SQIVND (reference sequence). CDR3 length equals 15 residues. CDR3 residues: CASRGSANGGETQYF. In DNA, the CDR3 is TGTGCCAGTAGAGGGAGCGCAAACGGCGGAGAGACCCAGTACTTC.

The sample holds a few counts of this clone. The chain links TRBV4-2 to TRBJ1-2; D gene unclear. Trimming took 1 base from V and 2 from J, leaving 14 bases between them. This CDR3 is built from 16 residues. Germline V gene data show CDR1 as LGHNA and CDR2 as YNFKEQ. CDR3 nucleotide sequence: TGTGCCAGCAGCCAAGGTACCGCCAGAACCAACTATGGCTACACCTTC. It translates to CASSQGTARTNYGYTF.

This clone was seen only a few times. This rearrangement joins TRBV7-8 to TRBJ2-2; the match to TRBD2 covers 8 bases. Losses at the gene ends were 7 bases for V and 7 bases for J; bases not matched to a gene: 14. CDR1 and CDR2 (germline): SGHVS, FQNEAQ. This CDR3 spans 16 amino acids. As DNA, the CDR3 is TGTGCCAGCAAAACGGATACCGGGGGGGCCTTCGGGGAGCTGTTTTTT. Its translation is CASKTDTGGAFGELFF.